The entry below gives a single T cell receptor beta chain sequence along with its context. The data belong to a study of identical twins. Using its own MiXCR run on the 5' RACE reads, TCRdb lists one record per CDR3 protein. The repertoire holds under 300,000 distinct CDR3 sequences, with about 13% as singletons. The same data also contributed to another study, on yellow fever vaccine responses in identical twins.

Source material: memory (CD45RO+) T cells sorted from blood. This receptor was identified in a woman aged 18-29 years in good health.

The CDR3 is CASSPGAGTEAFF. The CDR3 bases are TGCGCCAGCAGTCCAGGGGCCGGGACTGAAGCTTTCTTT. V and J are TRBV10-1 and TRBJ1-1; D perhaps matches TRBD1 (6 bases). The V and J ends lost 5 bases and 5 bases respectively, with 12 bases between them. The CDR3 has 13 amino acids. In germline, CDR1 is WNHNN, CDR2 SYGVQD (reference sequence).